The 10 T cell receptor beta chains below were found in one sample sequenced in a study of T cell responses to AZD1222 COVID-19 vaccine. Profiling relied on immunoSEQ multiplex PCR, and the TCRdb table lists in-frame clones only, not all of them. The table has about 69,000 clones, over 80% seen once. Source: peripheral blood, taken 28 days after the second AZD1222 dose. These receptors were taken from an adult who received the AZD1222 COVID-19 vaccine.

The V gene is TRBV30, the J gene TRBJ2-1; 10 bases are shared with TRBD2. With 0 bases clipped from V and 10 bases from J, the junction kept 6 bases outside the gene matches. This CDR3 contains 14 residues. Germline V gene lookup returns CDR1 GTSNPN and CDR2 SVGIG (reference sequence). CDR3 protein: CAWSVAGGPREQFF. The DNA of the CDR3 is TGTGCCTGGAGTGTAGCGGGAGGGCCGCGGGAGCAGTTCTTC.

The V gene is TRBV7-3, the J gene TRBJ1-6; perhaps TRBD1 as D (6 bases). The CDR3 is 14 residues long. Germline V gene sequence: CDR1 SGHTA, CDR2 FQGTGA. V was cut by 3 bases and J by 9 bases, with 12 bases left in between. In nucleotides, the CDR3 is TGTGCCAGCAGCTTTTCTCACAGGGCTTCACCCCTCCACTTT. Protein product: CASSFSHRASPLHF.

This chain links TRBV10-3 with TRBJ2-3, with D possibly TRBD2 on 6 matching bases. Germline V gene data show CDR1 as ENHRY and CDR2 as SYGVKD. The CDR3 runs to 14 residues. The V end lost 9 bases, the J end lost 0 bases, and 13 bases lay between the germline ends. CDR3 in amino acids: CAIRRDSSTDTQYF. CDR3 nucleotides: TGTGCCATTCGCCGGGACTCTAGCACAGATACGCAGTATTTT.

The CDR3 here is CATSDAGQGPTDTQYF. The CDR3 DNA reads as TGTGCCACCAGTGACGCGGGACAGGGGCCTACAGATACGCAGTATTTT. The chain combines TRBV24-1 with TRBJ2-3; 10 nucleotides line up with TRBD1. CDR1 and CDR2 (germline): KGHDR, SFDVKD. The ends lost 4 bases at V and 3 bases at J; junction bases unmatched: 6. The CDR3 covers 16 residues.

The chain combines TRBV24-1 with TRBJ2-1; D ambiguous. CDR1 is KGHDR, CDR2 SFDVKD, per germline. This CDR3 has 12 residues. Trimming pared 6 bases from V and 7 bases from J, leaving 9 bases between. CDR3 nucleotide sequence: TGTGCCACCAGTCTATTCGGGAATGAGCAGTTCTTC. It yields the protein CATSLFGNEQFF.

The rearrangement links TRBV2 to TRBJ1-1, with TRBD1 matching 10 bases. The trim removed 5 bases at V and 2 bases at J, leaving 8 bases unmatched. Germline lookup yields CDR1 SNHLY and CDR2 FYNNEI. The CDR3 has 16 amino acids. CDR3 nucleotide sequence: TGTGCCAGCAGTCCTCGACAGGGGGCTACAAACACTGAAGCTTTCTTT. This translates into CASSPRQGATNTEAFF.

In regard to this clone: A read error may account for a junction end that differs from germline. The genes are TRBV19 and TRBJ1-1; D is possibly TRBD1 (5 bases). From germline, CDR1 is LNHDA and CDR2 SQIVND (reference sequence). The CDR3 length is 12 residues. CDR3 sequence reads: CASSNRGTEAFF. The CDR3 coding sequence is TGTGCCAGCAGTAATAGGGGAACTGAAGCTTTCTTT.

V is TRBV11-3 and J is TRBJ2-3; no definite D call. Germline CDR1 reads SGHNT; CDR2 reads YENEEA. The V gene lost 2 bases and the J gene lost 2 bases, with 8 bases spanning the gap. The length of the CDR3 is 14 residues. The chain's CDR3 is CASSLLGSTDTQYF. For the CDR3, the DNA is TGTGCCAGCAGCTTACTGGGTTCCACAGATACGCAGTATTTT.

On this clone: The same CDR3 is also encoded by other DNA sequences in this sample. V is TRBV10-1 and J is TRBJ2-7; TRBD1 aligns across 7 bases. V shed 3 bases and J 0 bases; nucleotides not matched to a gene: 5. CDR1 and CDR2 (germline): WNHNN, SYGVQD (reference sequence). The CDR3 sequence is 15 residues long. The CDR3 is CASSEYRGSSYEQYF. In nucleotides, the CDR3 is TGCGCCAGCAGTGAATACAGGGGAAGCTCCTACGAGCAGTACTTC.

The J gene is TRBJ2-1, the V gene TRBV7-9; D remains unclear. The CDR3 has 16 amino acids. Trimming stripped 4 bases from V and 0 bases from J, with 13 bases between. The germline gives CDR1 SEHNR, CDR2 FQNEAQ (reference sequence). The CDR3 nucleotides are TGTGCCAGCAGCTCCCGGACCGACGTCTCCTACAATGAGCAGTTCTTC. The encoded protein is CASSSRTDVSYNEQFF.